These T cell receptor beta chains were read from a single sample in a study of blood T cell repertoires in COVID-19. Profiling relied on immunoSEQ multiplex PCR, and the TCRdb table lists in-frame clones only, not all of them. The table has about 180,000 clones, roughly 89% seen once. The specimen sequenced was peripheral blood. The source is a woman between 65 and 79 years old with COVID-19, enrolled during active disease. CDR3s include the opening cysteine and the closing phenylalanine or tryptophan. D genes are given only for firm matches. Some rows have no size entry. The others give once, few or many, or a class for an expanded clone.

J gene | clone size | V gene | D gene | CDR3 DNA | CDR3 protein
TRBJ1-4 | - | TRBV18 | TRBD1 | TGTGCCAGCTCTTTGGGACAGGGGGGAGCCTTCAATGAAAAACTGTTTTTT | CASSLGQGGAFNEKLFF
TRBJ2-2 | - | TRBV9 | TRBD2 | TGTGCCAGCAGCGGTACTGGTGTAGGGAGGGTAACCGGGGAGCTGTTTTTT | CASSGTGVGRVTGELFF
TRBJ2-7 | - | TRBV6-5 | TRBD1 | TGTGCCAGCAGACGACAGGGGGCCTACGAGCAGTACTTC | CASRRQGAYEQYF
TRBJ2-7 | - | TRBV6-2/TRBV6-3 | - | TGTGCCAGCAGTTACTTGCAGGGGAGGGGCTACGAGCAGTACTTC | CASSYLQGRGYEQYF
TRBJ2-3 | - | TRBV5-5 | - | TGTGCCAGCAGCTTGGTGGGGGGAAGGTCAGATACGCAGTATTTT | CASSLVGGRSDTQYF
TRBJ2-1 | - | TRBV5-1 | TRBD2 | TGCGCCAGCAGCCCACGATTTAGCGGGAGGGCCATAAATGAGCAGTTCTTC | CASSPRFSGRAINEQFF
TRBJ1-3 | - | TRBV6-5 | - | TGTGCCAGCGCTCGTGGACTCGGAAACACCATATATTTT | CASARGLGNTIYF
TRBJ2-7 | - | TRBV25-1 | TRBD2 | TGTGCCAGCAGTTGGGCTAGCGGGCCCTACGAGCAGTACTTC | CASSWASGPYEQYF
TRBJ1-2 | - | TRBV29-1 | - | TGCAGCGTTGAGTTGGGAGGGGGGTATGGCTACACCTTC | CSVELGGGYGYTF
TRBJ1-2 | once | TRBV5-5 | - | TGTGCCAGCAGTCAAACAGGGTTTGGTGGCTACACCTTC | CASSQTGFGGYTF
TRBJ1-6 | - | TRBV10-3 | - | TGTGCCATCAGTGCAGGCCCCCCAGAGAGTTCACCCCTCCACTTT | CAISAGPPESSPLHF
TRBJ2-5 | once | TRBV5-6 | TRBD1 | TGTGCCAGCAGCTGGGACAGGCTTGGAGAGACCCAGTACTTC | CASSWDRLGETQYF
TRBJ1-2 | - | TRBV9 | TRBD1 | TGTGCCAGCAGCGCTCAACGTACAGGGGGCATCTATGGCTACACCTTC | CASSAQRTGGIYGYTF
TRBJ2-1 | - | TRBV18 | - | TGTGCCAGCTCACCACCGGCCCCGGGAGAGGGTAATGAGCAGTTCTTC | CASSPPAPGEGNEQFF
TRBJ2-1 | once | TRBV11-2 | - | TGTGCCAGCAGCTCTCAGAGCGTAGGGGGAAGCTCCTACAATGAGCAGTTCTTC | CASSSQSVGGSSYNEQFF
TRBJ2-2 | - | TRBV7-9 | TRBD1 | TGTGCCAGCAGCTTAGGACAGGGTGACACCGGGGAGCTGTTTTTT | CASSLGQGDTGELFF
TRBJ2-7 | once | TRBV21-1 | - | TGTGCCAGCAGCATCCGGGGGTTTCTTCTGGTTGGGTCTATTTACGAGCAGTACTTC | CASSIRGFLLVGSIYEQYF
TRBJ1-2 | - | TRBV3-1/TRBV3-2 | - | TGTGCCAGCAGCCTTTTGGACAGCTATGGCTACACCTTC | CASSLLDSYGYTF
TRBJ2-7 | - | TRBV15 | TRBD2 | TGTGCCACAGGGAGGGCAGGGCCGACCTACGAGCAGTACTTC | CATGRAGPTYEQYF
TRBJ2-3 | - | TRBV29-1 | TRBD2 | TGCGCGGCGACTAGCGGGAGGTGGGCAGATACGCAGTATTTT | CAATSGRWADTQYF
TRBJ2-7 | - | TRBV10-3 | - | TGTGCCATCAGTGAGTCGAGACAGACCTACGAGCAGTACTTC | CAISESRQTYEQYF
TRBJ1-6 | - | TRBV7-2 | - | TGTGCCAGCAGCCCGAGGACAGCCTTAGGTTCACCCCTCCACTTT | CASSPRTALGSPLHF
TRBJ1-1 | once | TRBV25-1 | TRBD1 | TGTGCCAGCAGTGATGACAGGGGTGACACTGAAGCTTTCTTT | CASSDDRGDTEAFF
TRBJ2-2 | - | TRBV6-2/TRBV6-3 | - | TGTGCCAGCAGTATTAAATTGACTAGTTGGAACACCGGGGAGCTGTTTTTT | CASSIKLTSWNTGELFF
TRBJ1-5 | - | TRBV2 | - | TGTGCCAGCAGAGCCGTCGGGGAGGGTCAGCCCCAGCATTTT | CASRAVGEGQPQHF
TRBJ2-3 | - | TRBV7-3 | - | TGTGCCAGCAGCAAACTAGCCAGCACAGATACGCAGTATTTT | CASSKLASTDTQYF
TRBJ1-2 | - | TRBV29-1 | - | TGCAGCGTTGGGGGAGGTTTAGGCTATGGCTACACCTTC | CSVGGGLGYGYTF
TRBJ2-1 | - | TRBV7-9 | TRBD2 | TGTGCCAGCAGCTTAGGACTAGCAGGAGGCAATGAGCAGTTCTTC | CASSLGLAGGNEQFF
TRBJ1-2 | - | TRBV20-1 | TRBD1 | TGCAGTGCTAGAAAGGACAGGGAGCTCGCCTTC | CSARKDRELAF
TRBJ2-7 | - | TRBV6-5 | TRBD1 | TGTGCCAGCAGTCTGGACAGGGCCAACTCCTACGAGCAGTACTTC | CASSLDRANSYEQYF
TRBJ1-2 | - | TRBV28 | - | TGTGCCAGCAGTCAAGGGGGGGCAAGGAACTATGGCTACACCTTC | CASSQGGARNYGYTF
TRBJ1-2 | - | TRBV27 | - | TGTGCCAGCAGTTTAGGGATAGGGGACTATGGCTACACCTTC | CASSLGIGDYGYTF
TRBJ2-1 | - | TRBV19 | - | TGTGCCAGTAGTATAGGCAGCAATGAGCAGTTCTTC | CASSIGSNEQFF
TRBJ1-5 | - | TRBV10-3 | - | TGTGCCATCAGTGCACAGGGCCATCAGCCCCAGCATTTT | CAISAQGHQPQHF